This record concerns one T cell receptor beta chain sequence. Antigen: not known. No treatment of any kind had been given to any patient before thyroid surgery. The data were obtained in a study of metastatic and nonmetastatic thyroid tumors. Across the study: Repertoires from blood and tumor or nodule tissue of malignant and benign thyroid patients were compared. Study results and limitations: As reported, TCR beta diversity in blood and tumor was significantly higher in malignant thyroid tumors than in benign nodules.

Using MiXCR, TCRdb reanalyzed the PCR reads. Here the sample spans 15,000 to 20,000 clones, around 21% being singletons. Germline values: CDR1 SGHAT, CDR2 FQDESV (reference sequence). Deletions cut 6 bases from V and 0 bases from J, with 8 bases between. The CDR3 is 13 residues long. The V call is TRBV11-1, the J call TRBJ1-1; D is perhaps TRBD1 (5 bases). The receptor's source is a female donor with papillary thyroid cancer or a benign thyroid nodule (not recorded which). Some clones in this sample may be carry-over from other donors' samples. Sequenced sample: adjacent normal tissue. CDR3 residues: CASSWGMNTEAFF. The CDR3 DNA reads as TGTGCCAGCAGTTGGGGGATGAACACTGAAGCTTTCTTT.